Listed here are 31 T cell receptor beta chains from one sample, sequenced in a study of CD8 T cells in Susac syndrome. The authors reverse transcribed 0.5 to 1 ug RNA with random hexamers. TCRdb itself ran the immunoSEQ multiplex PCR reads through MiXCR, one entry per CDR3 protein. This sample has roughly 200,000 distinct CDR3 sequences; about 95% occur once, and the top ten carry 0.085% to 0.11%. Source material: CD4+ T cells from PBMCs. The origin of the receptors is a human donor in good health.

The V gene is TRBV30, the J gene TRBJ2-7; no definite D call. This CDR3 region has 11 residues. V lost 0 bases to trimming and J lost 5 bases, with 5 bases between them. Germline CDR1 and CDR2: GTSNPN and SVGIG (reference sequence). CDR3 sequence (DNA): TGTGCCTGGAGTGTACGGGACGAGCAGTACTTC. As protein: CAWSVRDEQYF.

This clonotype was detected only once. V and J are TRBV28 and TRBJ1-2; tentatively, D is TRBD1 (5 bases). CDR3 length equals 13 residues. Germline-derived CDR1 and CDR2 are MDHEN and SYDVKM. V was pared by 11 bases and J by 8 bases, with 21 bases between. Here the CDR3 reads CASQDGGVAGYTF. CDR3 nucleotides: TGTGCCTCCCAGGACGGGGGAGTGGCCGGCTACACCTTC.

The chain links TRBV3-1 to TRBJ1-2; TRBD1 is a possible D gene (6 bases). The V and J ends lost 4 bases and 5 bases respectively, with 11 bases between them. Germline V gene sequence: CDR1 LGHDT, CDR2 YNNKEL (reference sequence). The CDR3 runs to 13 residues. The CDR3 protein is CASSLQGSYGYTF. DNA for the CDR3: TGTGCCAGCAGCCTCCAGGGGAGTTATGGCTACACCTTC.

In this sample, this clonotype turned up once. J is TRBJ2-3 and V is TRBV11-2; the D is unclear. Per germline, CDR1 SGHAT and CDR2 FQNNGV. The CDR3 loop spans 14 amino acids. Trimming pared 1 base from V and 2 bases from J, leaving 7 bases between. CDR3 in amino acids: CASSLAVFTDTQYF. In nucleotides, the CDR3 is TGTGCCAGCAGCTTAGCGGTATTCACAGATACGCAGTATTTT.

The V gene is TRBV20-1, the J gene TRBJ2-7; D gene ambiguous. This CDR3 has 13 amino acids. With 7 bases removed from V and 1 base from J, the gap between germline ends came to 14 bases. Per the germline V gene, CDR1 is DFQATT and CDR2 is SNEGSKA (reference sequence). This CDR3 is CSVGDWGSYEQYF. In DNA form, the CDR3 reads TGCAGTGTTGGAGATTGGGGATCCTACGAGCAGTACTTC.

This chain connects TRBV5-1 to TRBJ1-1; D not resolved. The V end lost 0 bases, the J end lost 1 base, and 7 bases lay between the germline ends. The germline gives CDR1 SGHRS, CDR2 YFSETQ. CDR3 length: 14 amino acids. CDR3 nucleotide sequence: TGCGCCAGCAGCTTGGTGGGAGAGAACACTGAAGCTTTCTTT. Its translation: CASSLVGENTEAFF.

The J gene is TRBJ2-3, the V gene TRBV30; D unclear. This CDR3 spans 11 amino acids. Trimming cost V 1 base and J 5 bases, with 4 bases left between them. Looked up from germline, CDR1 is GTSNPN and CDR2 is SVGIG (reference sequence). As DNA, the CDR3 is TGTGCCTGGAGTGCTGTAGATACGCAGTATTTT. Translated, it gives CAWSAVDTQYF.

This clonotype was observed a few times. This chain joins TRBV27 and TRBJ1-5; D possibly corresponds to TRBD1 (5 bases). This CDR3 spans 14 amino acids. Germline CDR1 is MNHEY and CDR2 is SMNVEV (reference sequence). The V end lost 4 bases, the J end lost 4 bases, and 11 bases lay between the germline ends. The CDR3 DNA sequence: TGTGCCAGCAGTTATCGGGGGGGGAATCAGCCCCAGCATTTT. This sequence encodes CASSYRGGNQPQHF.

The V gene is TRBV5-4, the J gene TRBJ2-2; 11 positions agree with TRBD2. Germline CDR1 reads SGHNT; CDR2 reads YYREEE (reference sequence). The V and J ends lost 7 bases and 0 bases, in that order; junction bases with no gene match: 8. The CDR3 spans 17 residues. The CDR3 coding sequence is TGTGCCAGCCAGATTATAGCGGGAGGGACGAACACCGGGGAGCTGTTTTTT. Translation: CASQIIAGGTNTGELFF.

The rearrangement uses TRBV30 and TRBJ2-7; D may be TRBD2 (6 bases). Germline lookup yields CDR1 GTSNPN and CDR2 SVGIG (reference sequence). CDR3 length equals 14 residues. The germline V and J ends were trimmed by 5 bases and 2 bases, with 16 bases remaining between them. The CDR3 DNA follows: TGTGCCTGGGGTAAGGGAGGCCCCCCCTACGAGCAGTACTTC. This gives the protein CAWGKGGPPYEQYF.

The chain combines TRBV29-1 with TRBJ1-1, with 7 bases fitting TRBD1. V shed 6 bases, J shed 10 bases, and the junction held 11 bases outside the gene matches. Germline CDR1 SQVTM, CDR2 ANQGSEA. This CDR3 comprises 12 residues. The CDR3 DNA is TGCAGCGTAAGACAGGGACAAAGTGGAGCTTTCTTT. Translated, it gives CSVRQGQSGAFF. The whole variable domain, remainder taken from reference TRBV29-1 and TRBJ1-1, is SAVISQKPSRDICQRGTSLTIQCQVDSQVTMMFWYRQQPGQSLTLIATANQGSEATYESGFVIDKFPISRPNLTFSTLTVSNMSPEDSSIYLCSVRQGQSGAFFGQGTRLTVV.

The gene calls are TRBV20-1 and TRBJ1-2; D call uncertain. The length of the CDR3 is 12 residues. Trimming left V 3 bases short and J 5 bases short, with 10 bases between. CDR1 is DFQATT, CDR2 SNEGSKA, per germline (reference sequence). CDR3 DNA sequence: TGCAGTGCTAGCGAGACGGGATATGGCTACACCTTC. Its protein product is CSASETGYGYTF.

The gene calls are TRBV20-1 and TRBJ2-5; 8 positions agree with TRBD2. Germline V gives CDR1 DFQATT, CDR2 SNEGSKA (reference sequence). J gave up 1 base and V 2 bases, and 9 bases lay outside the gene matches. The length of the CDR3 is 16 residues. The CDR3 loop is CSARLRALAGQETQYF. The CDR3 DNA sequence: TGCAGTGCTAGACTTAGGGCGCTAGCGGGCCAAGAGACCCAGTACTTC.

The chain links TRBV30 to TRBJ2-5; 8 nucleotides align to TRBD1. The CDR3 consists of 14 residues. Losses at the gene ends were 2 bases for V and 5 bases for J; bases not matched to a gene: 7. Germline-derived CDR1 and CDR2 are GTSNPN and SVGIG (reference sequence). This CDR3 is CAWSTPGGAETQYF. The DNA of the CDR3 is TGTGCCTGGAGTACTCCAGGGGGCGCGGAGACCCAGTACTTC.

The chain joins TRBV12-3 or TRBV12-4 to TRBJ2-7; 11 bases line up with TRBD1. This CDR3 spans 18 amino acids. After removal of 5 bases from V and 7 bases from J, the junction contained 19 bases not matched to a gene. This chain's CDR3 is CASSPRVLGTGGSGEQYF. CDR3 DNA: TGTGCCAGCAGTCCCCGGGTGTTGGGGACAGGGGGTTCGGGGGAGCAGTACTTC.

This chain joins TRBV18 and TRBJ1-5, with D hard to call. Between the trimmed V and J ends, which lost 3 bases and 2 bases, there was a span of 5 bases. The CDR3 loop spans 13 amino acids. Germline CDR1 KGHSH, CDR2 LQKENI. The chain's CDR3 is CASSPGGNQPQHF. The DNA for the CDR3 is TGTGCCAGCTCACCGGGAGGCAATCAGCCCCAGCATTTT.

V usage is TRBV6-2 or TRBV6-3 and J usage is TRBJ1-5, with 8 bases lining up with TRBD1. J gave up 4 bases and V 5 bases, and 13 bases lay outside the gene matches. CDR1 and CDR2 from the germline V gene are MNHEY and SVGEGT. The length of the CDR3 is 17 residues. The CDR3, as DNA: TGTGCCAGCAGTATCTCCCAGGGGGCGGTGGGAAATCAGCCCCAGCATTTT. Protein product: CASSISQGAVGNQPQHF.

The chain is built from TRBV3-1 and TRBJ2-2, with 7 bases that match TRBD1. The germline V gene encodes CDR1 LGHDT and CDR2 YNNKEL (reference sequence). The CDR3 runs 15 residues. J lost 2 bases, V lost 4 bases, and 4 bases had no gene match. CDR3 nucleotide sequence: TGTGCCAGCAGCCGGGACAGTATTAACACCGGGGAGCTGTTTTTT. The encoded protein is CASSRDSINTGELFF. Supplemented by reference TRBV3-1 and TRBJ2-2, the full variable domain reads DTAVSQTPKYLVTQMGNDKSIKCEQNLGHDTMYWYKQDSKKFLKIMFSYNNKELIINETVPNRFSPKSPDKAHLNLHINSLELGDSAVYFCASSRDSINTGELFFGEGSRLTVL.

This chain uses TRBV4-1 with TRBJ1-5, with TRBD1 matching 8 bases. Germline values: CDR1 MGHRA, CDR2 YSYEKL. This CDR3 spans 13 amino acids. V trimming: 4 bases; J trimming: 6 bases; junction bases outside the gene matches: 2. In DNA form, the CDR3 reads TGCGCCAGCAGCCGGACAGGGAGTCAGCCCCAGCATTTT. It is translated as CASSRTGSQPQHF.

The chain is built from TRBV11-3 and TRBJ2-1; 7 bases are a match to TRBD2. With V trimmed by 2 bases and J by 9 bases, 7 bases remained unmatched. The CDR3 extends over 14 amino acids. CDR1 and CDR2 from the germline V gene are SGHNT and YENEEA. In DNA form, the CDR3 reads TGTGCCAGCAGCTTATCCCCACGCGGGGGTGAGCAGTTCTTC. Its translation: CASSLSPRGGEQFF.

This rearrangement joins TRBV7-2 to TRBJ1-1, with D unclear. Germline V gene lookup returns CDR1 SGHTA and CDR2 FQGNSA. The CDR3 sequence is 14 residues long. V lost 5 bases, J lost 2 bases, and 12 bases lay in between. The CDR3 DNA is TGTGCCAGCAGCCCTACTCTCGGAAACACTGAAGCTTTCTTT. It codes for CASSPTLGNTEAFF. The full variable domain, with the rest looked up from reference TRBV7-2 and TRBJ1-1, is GAGVSQSPSNKVTEKGKDVELRCDPISGHTALYWYRQSLGQGLEFLIYFQGNSAPDKSGLPSDRFSAERTGGSVSTLTIQRTQQEDSAVYLCASSPTLGNTEAFFGQGTRLTVV.

The chain is built from TRBV30 and TRBJ2-7; no clear D. Trimming took 4 bases from V and 4 from J, leaving 8 bases between them. Germline values: CDR1 GTSNPN, CDR2 SVGIG (reference sequence). This CDR3 is built from 11 residues. CDR3 DNA: TGTGCCTGGAACGGTGGGTACGAGCAGTACTTC. Protein: CAWNGGYEQYF.

The CDR3 loop is CSANMGPEQFF. In DNA, the CDR3 is TGCAGTGCCAATATGGGTCCCGAGCAGTTCTTC. The chain recombines TRBV20-1 with TRBJ2-1; D is undetermined. The CDR3 sequence is 11 residues long. Germline loops: CDR1 DFQATT, CDR2 SNEGSKA (reference sequence). With 6 bases removed from V and 10 bases from J, the gap between germline ends came to 13 bases.

The chain links TRBV25-1 to TRBJ2-5; weak D call: TRBD2 (6 bases). Germline lookup yields CDR1 MGHDK and CDR2 SYGVNS. Trimming left V 11 bases short and J 0 bases short, with 16 bases between. CDR3 size: 14 residues. Here the CDR3 DNA reads TGTGCCTACAGTGTAGGAGGGTACCAAGAGACCCAGTACTTC. Amino acid sequence: CAYSVGGYQETQYF.

The chain links TRBV24-1 to TRBJ2-1; D unresolved. Trimming removed 4 bases at V and 7 bases at J, with 4 bases between. Germline V gene sequence: CDR1 KGHDR, CDR2 SFDVKD. This CDR3 region has 11 residues. This chain's CDR3 is CATSDSNEQFF. The CDR3 DNA reads as TGTGCCACCAGTGACAGTAATGAGCAGTTCTTC.

The chain employs TRBV20-1 and TRBJ1-1; D remains unclear. The CDR3 contains 11 residues. Germline CDR1 and CDR2: DFQATT and SNEGSKA (reference sequence). Trimming removed 4 bases from V and 6 bases from J, with 9 bases in between. CDR3 bases: TGCAGTGCTATCGGGTTGGCTGAAGCTTTCTTT. Protein: CSAIGLAEAFF.

This clonotype was counted only a few times. This CDR3 is CASSPNSPYGYTF. The CDR3 DNA reads TGTGCCAGCAGCCCGAACAGCCCTTATGGCTACACCTTC. The J gene is TRBJ1-2, the V gene TRBV7-2; D is uncertain. The CDR3 spans 13 residues. Between the trimmed V and J ends, which lost 5 bases and 5 bases, there was a span of 12 bases. CDR1 and CDR2 from the germline V gene are SGHTA and FQGNSA.

The chain joins TRBV27 to TRBJ1-1, with D tentatively TRBD1 (6 bases). The CDR3 contains 14 residues. Trimming stripped 8 bases from V and 7 bases from J, with 20 bases between. CDR1 is MNHEY, CDR2 SMNVEV, per germline (reference sequence). The CDR3 sequence: CASAPRDTEYEAFF. The CDR3 DNA follows: TGTGCCAGCGCGCCCCGGGACACCGAATATGAAGCTTTCTTT.

The V call is TRBV30, the J call TRBJ2-4, with 8 bases matching TRBD1. The CDR3 extends over 14 amino acids. Looked up from germline, CDR1 is GTSNPN and CDR2 is SVGIG (reference sequence). Trimming removed 7 bases from V and 2 bases from J; junction bases left unmatched: 7. CDR3 amino acids: CASTTGATKNIQYF. Written as DNA, the CDR3 is TGTGCCTCCACGACAGGGGCTACCAAAAACATTCAGTACTTC. Looking up the rest from reference TRBV30 and TRBJ2-4 gives the full variable domain: SQTIHQWPATLVQPVGSPLSLECTVEGTSNPNLYWYRQAAGRGLQLLFYSVGIGQISSEVPQNLSASRPQDRQFILSSKKLLLSDSGFYLCASTTGATKNIQYFGAGTRLSVL.

The chain uses TRBV25-1 and TRBJ2-3; 9 bases align to TRBD2. Germline-derived CDR1 and CDR2 are MGHDK and SYGVNS. There are 15 residues in the CDR3. V was clipped by 7 bases and J by 1 base; unmatched bases: 6. The CDR3 nucleotides read TGTGCCAGCACCTCACGGACTAGCGGCACAGATACGCAGTATTTT. Translating gives CASTSRTSGTDTQYF.

The V call is TRBV6-1, the J call TRBJ2-3; D perhaps matches TRBD1 (5 bases). V lost 7 bases, J lost 3 bases, and 14 bases lay in between. The CDR3 totals 14 residues. Per the germline V gene, CDR1 is MNHNS and CDR2 is SASEGT. The CDR3 region has the DNA TGTGCCAGCACCCTGTTCTCAGGGACAGATACGCAGTATTTT. As protein: CASTLFSGTDTQYF.